This T cell receptor beta chain originates from a study of beta chain features in type 1 diabetes. The study, taken as a whole, reports: Among patients with Type 1 diabetes, TCRB CDR3s were moderately but significantly shorter in every one of the four CD4+ subsets. Amplification by PCR could prefer shorter templates, with the same effect in patients and controls. In the patient group, naive, central memory and Treg TCRB repertoires seemed more alike than in the healthy donor group.

This clone showed up just a few times. Antigen: not known. V lost 6 bases to trimming and J lost 6 bases, with 15 bases between them. Germline V lookup: CDR1 MNHEY, CDR2 SVGAGI. The CDR3 runs 13 residues. The purity of all sorted populations exceeded 95%. Every bit of the isolated RNA underwent reverse transcription, so sequencing read expressed TCRB transcripts. The protocol was immunoSEQ multiplex PCR, while the TCRdb copy is restricted to in-frame clones and leaves out a portion. The sample lists hundreds of thousands of clones, about an eighth seen once, with less than 0.04% in the top ten. This receptor was identified in a man between 18 and 35 years old with type 1 diabetes. This chain uses TRBV6-5 with TRBJ2-7, with D perhaps matching TRBD2 (6 bases). The sequenced material came from naive CD4+ T cells from blood. The CDR3 DNA follows: TGTGCCAGCAGCCCTACTAGCTATGTCGAGCAGTACTTC. Translated: CASSPTSYVEQYF.